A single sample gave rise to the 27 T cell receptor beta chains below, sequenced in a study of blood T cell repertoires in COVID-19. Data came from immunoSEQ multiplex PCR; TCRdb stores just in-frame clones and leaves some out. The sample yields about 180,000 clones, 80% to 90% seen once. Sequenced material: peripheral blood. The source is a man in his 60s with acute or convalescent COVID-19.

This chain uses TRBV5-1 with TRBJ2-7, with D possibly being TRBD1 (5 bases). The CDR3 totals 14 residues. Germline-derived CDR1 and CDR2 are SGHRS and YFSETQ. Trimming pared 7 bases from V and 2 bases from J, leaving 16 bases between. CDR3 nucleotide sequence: TGCGCCAGCGGCCCAGGACAAATTACCTACGAGCAGTACTTC. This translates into CASGPGQITYEQYF. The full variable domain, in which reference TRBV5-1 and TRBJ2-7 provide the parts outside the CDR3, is KAGVTQTPRYLIKTRGQQVTLSCSPISGHRSVSWYQQTPGQGLQFLFEYFSETQRNKGNFPGRFSGRQFSNSRSEMNVSTLELGDSALYLCASGPGQITYEQYFGPGTRLTVT.

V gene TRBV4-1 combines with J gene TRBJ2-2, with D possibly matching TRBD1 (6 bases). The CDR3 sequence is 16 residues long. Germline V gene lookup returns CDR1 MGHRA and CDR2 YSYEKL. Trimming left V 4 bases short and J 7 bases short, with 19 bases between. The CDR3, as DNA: TGCGCCAGCAGCCCTTTAACAGGGATCGAACACGGGGAGCTGTTTTTT. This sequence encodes CASSPLTGIEHGELFF.

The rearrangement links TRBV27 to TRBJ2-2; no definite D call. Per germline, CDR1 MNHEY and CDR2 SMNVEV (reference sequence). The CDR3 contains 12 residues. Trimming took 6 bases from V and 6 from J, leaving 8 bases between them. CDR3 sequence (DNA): TGTGCCAGCAGGACAATGCCCGGGGAGCTGTTTTTT. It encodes CASRTMPGELFF.

DNA of the CDR3: TGTGCCAGCTCGACCGGGGGCAATCAGCCCCAGCATTTT. Its protein product is CASSTGGNQPQHF. The gene calls are TRBV4-2 and TRBJ1-5; no clear D. The CDR3 length is 13 residues. Germline V gene lookup returns CDR1 LGHNA and CDR2 YNFKEQ. Trimming shortened V by 8 bases and J by 2 bases, and 10 bases separated the two germline ends.

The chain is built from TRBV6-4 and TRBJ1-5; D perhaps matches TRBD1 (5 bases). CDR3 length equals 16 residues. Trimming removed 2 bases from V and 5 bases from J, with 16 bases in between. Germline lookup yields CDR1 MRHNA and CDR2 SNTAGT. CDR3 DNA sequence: TGTGCCAGCAGTGACCCTCCAGGGTCGGGCGATCAGCCCCAGCATTTT. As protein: CASSDPPGSGDQPQHF.

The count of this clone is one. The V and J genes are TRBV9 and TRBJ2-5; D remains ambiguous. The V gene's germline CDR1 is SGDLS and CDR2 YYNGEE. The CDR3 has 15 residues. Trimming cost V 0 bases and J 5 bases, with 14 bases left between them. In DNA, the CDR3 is TGTGCCAGCAGCGTAGGCGGCTCGATTCGGGAGACCCAGTACTTC. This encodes CASSVGGSIRETQYF.

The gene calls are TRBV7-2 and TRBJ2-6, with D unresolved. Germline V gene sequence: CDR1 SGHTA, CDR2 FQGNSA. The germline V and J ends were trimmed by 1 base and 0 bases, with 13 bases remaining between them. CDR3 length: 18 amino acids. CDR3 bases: TGTGCCAGCAGCTTAGTAGCAAAGTTAAACTCTGGGGCCAACGTCCTGACTTTC. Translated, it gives CASSLVAKLNSGANVLTF.

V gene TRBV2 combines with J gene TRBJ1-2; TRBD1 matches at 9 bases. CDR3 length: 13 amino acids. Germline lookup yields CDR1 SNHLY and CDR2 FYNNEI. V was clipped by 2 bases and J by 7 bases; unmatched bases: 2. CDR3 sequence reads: CASSERQGGGYTF. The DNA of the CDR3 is TGTGCCAGCAGTGAACGACAGGGGGGTGGCTACACCTTC.

The CDR3 region is CASSATSGPSYF. The CDR3 DNA reads TGTGCCAGCAGTGCGACTAGCGGGCCCTCGTATTTT. The rearrangement uses TRBV12-3 or TRBV12-4 and TRBJ2-3; 10 bases align to TRBD2. V lost 5 bases to trimming and J lost 14 bases; unmatched junction nucleotides: 7. This CDR3 has 12 residues.

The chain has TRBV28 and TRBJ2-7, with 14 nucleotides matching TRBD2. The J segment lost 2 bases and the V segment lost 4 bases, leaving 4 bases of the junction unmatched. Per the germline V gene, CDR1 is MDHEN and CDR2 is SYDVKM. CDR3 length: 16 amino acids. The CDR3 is CASSSQTSGRAYEQYF. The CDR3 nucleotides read TGTGCCAGCAGTTCGCAGACTAGCGGGAGGGCCTACGAGCAGTACTTC. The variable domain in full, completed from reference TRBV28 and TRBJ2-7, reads DVKVTQSSRYLVKRTGEKVFLECVQDMDHENMFWYRQDPGLGLRLIYFSYDVKMKEKGDIPEGYSVSREKKERFSLILESASTNQTSMYLCASSSQTSGRAYEQYFGPGTRLTVT.

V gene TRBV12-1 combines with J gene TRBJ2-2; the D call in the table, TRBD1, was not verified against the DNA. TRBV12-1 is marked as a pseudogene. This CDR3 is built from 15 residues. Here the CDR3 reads CANMTPGKDTGELFF. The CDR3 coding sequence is TGTGCCAACATGACGCCAGGGAAGGACACCGGGGAGCTGTTTTTT.

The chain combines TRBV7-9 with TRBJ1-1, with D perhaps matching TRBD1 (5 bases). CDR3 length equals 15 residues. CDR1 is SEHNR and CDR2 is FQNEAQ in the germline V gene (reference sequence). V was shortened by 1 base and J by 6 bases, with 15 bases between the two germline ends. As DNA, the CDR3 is TGTGCCAGCAGCTTAGTTAGGAGTGTAGGGGCTGAAGCTTTCTTT. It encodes CASSLVRSVGAEAFF.

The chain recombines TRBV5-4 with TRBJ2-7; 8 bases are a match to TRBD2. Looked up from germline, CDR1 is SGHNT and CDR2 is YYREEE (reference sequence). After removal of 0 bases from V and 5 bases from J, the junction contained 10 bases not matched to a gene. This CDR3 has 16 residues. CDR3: CASSLDPAGEVNEQYF. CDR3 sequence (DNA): TGTGCCAGCAGCTTGGATCCAGCGGGAGAGGTCAACGAGCAGTACTTC.

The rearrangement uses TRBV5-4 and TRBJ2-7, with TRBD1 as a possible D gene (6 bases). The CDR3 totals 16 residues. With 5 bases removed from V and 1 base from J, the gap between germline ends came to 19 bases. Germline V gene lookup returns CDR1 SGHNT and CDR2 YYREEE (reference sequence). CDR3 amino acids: CASSFPGGQSSYEQYF. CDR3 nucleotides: TGTGCCAGCAGTTTTCCGGGTGGACAGTCATCCTACGAGCAGTACTTC.

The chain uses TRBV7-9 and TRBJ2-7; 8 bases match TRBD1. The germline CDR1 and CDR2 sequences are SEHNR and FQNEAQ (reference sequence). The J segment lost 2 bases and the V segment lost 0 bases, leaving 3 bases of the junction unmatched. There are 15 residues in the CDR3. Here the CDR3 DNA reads TGTGCCAGCAGCTTAGCGCGGACAGGGCCCTACGAGCAGTACTTC. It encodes CASSLARTGPYEQYF.

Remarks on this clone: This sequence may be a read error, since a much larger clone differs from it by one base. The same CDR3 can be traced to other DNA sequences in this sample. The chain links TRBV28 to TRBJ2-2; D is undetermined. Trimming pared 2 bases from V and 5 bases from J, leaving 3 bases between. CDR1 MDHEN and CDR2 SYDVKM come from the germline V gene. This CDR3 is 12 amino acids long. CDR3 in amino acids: CASSLRTGELFF. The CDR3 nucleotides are TGTGCCAGCAGTTTACGGACCGGGGAGCTGTTTTTT.

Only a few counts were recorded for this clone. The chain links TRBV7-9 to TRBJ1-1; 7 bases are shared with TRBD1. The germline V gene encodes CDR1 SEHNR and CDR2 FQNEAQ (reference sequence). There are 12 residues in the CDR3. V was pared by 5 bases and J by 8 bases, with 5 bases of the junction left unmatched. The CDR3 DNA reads TGTGCCAGCAGCAATCCGGGACAGGAAGCTTTCTTT. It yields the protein CASSNPGQEAFF.

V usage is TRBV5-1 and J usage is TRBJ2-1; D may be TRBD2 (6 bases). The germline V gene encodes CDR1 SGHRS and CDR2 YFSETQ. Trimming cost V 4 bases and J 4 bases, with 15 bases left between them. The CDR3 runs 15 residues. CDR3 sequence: CASSPSGLQYNEQFF. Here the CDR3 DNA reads TGCGCCAGCAGCCCCTCCGGACTACAATACAATGAGCAGTTCTTC.

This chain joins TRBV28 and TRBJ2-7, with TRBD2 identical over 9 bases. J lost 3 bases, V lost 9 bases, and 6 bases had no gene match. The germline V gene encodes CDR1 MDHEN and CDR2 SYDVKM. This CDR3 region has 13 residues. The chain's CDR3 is CASRLTSGYEQYF. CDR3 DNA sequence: TGTGCCAGTCGACTGACTAGCGGCTACGAGCAGTACTTC.

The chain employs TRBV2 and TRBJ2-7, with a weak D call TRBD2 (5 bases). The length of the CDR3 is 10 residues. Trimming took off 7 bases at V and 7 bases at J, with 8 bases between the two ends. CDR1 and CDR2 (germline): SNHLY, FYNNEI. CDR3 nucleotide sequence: TGTGCCAGCAATCGCGGGGAGCAGTACTTC. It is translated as CASNRGEQYF.

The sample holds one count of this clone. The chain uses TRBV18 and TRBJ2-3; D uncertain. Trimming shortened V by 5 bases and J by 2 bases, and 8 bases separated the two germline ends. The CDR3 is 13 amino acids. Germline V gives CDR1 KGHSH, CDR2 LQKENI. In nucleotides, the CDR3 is TGTGCCAGCTCATCGAGCTCCACAGATACGCAGTATTTT. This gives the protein CASSSSSTDTQYF.

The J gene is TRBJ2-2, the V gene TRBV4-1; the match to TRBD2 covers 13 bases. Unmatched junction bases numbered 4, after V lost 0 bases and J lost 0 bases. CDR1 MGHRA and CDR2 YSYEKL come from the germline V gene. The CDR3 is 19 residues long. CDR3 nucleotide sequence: TGCGCCAGCAGCCAAGAAACGGGACTAGCGGGACCGAACACCGGGGAGCTGTTTTTT. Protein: CASSQETGLAGPNTGELFF.

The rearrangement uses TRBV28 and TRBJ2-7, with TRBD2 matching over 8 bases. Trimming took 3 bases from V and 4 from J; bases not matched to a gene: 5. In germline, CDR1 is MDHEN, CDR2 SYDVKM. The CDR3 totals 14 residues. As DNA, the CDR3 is TGTGCCAGCAGTTTGGGGCGGGAGGTATACGAGCAGTACTTC. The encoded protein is CASSLGREVYEQYF.

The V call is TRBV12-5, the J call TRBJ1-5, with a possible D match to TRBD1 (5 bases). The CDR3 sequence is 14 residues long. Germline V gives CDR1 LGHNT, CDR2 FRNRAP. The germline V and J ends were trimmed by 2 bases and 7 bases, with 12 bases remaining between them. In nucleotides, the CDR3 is TGTGCTAGTGGTTTGAGTACGGGGGGACAGCCCCAGCATTTT. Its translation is CASGLSTGGQPQHF.

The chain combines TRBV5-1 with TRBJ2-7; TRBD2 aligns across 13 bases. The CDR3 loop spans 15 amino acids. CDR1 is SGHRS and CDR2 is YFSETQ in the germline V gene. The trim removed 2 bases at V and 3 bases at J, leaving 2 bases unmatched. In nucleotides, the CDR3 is TGCGCCAGCAGCTTACTAGCGGGAGGGTTCTACGAGCAGTACTTC. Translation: CASSLLAGGFYEQYF.

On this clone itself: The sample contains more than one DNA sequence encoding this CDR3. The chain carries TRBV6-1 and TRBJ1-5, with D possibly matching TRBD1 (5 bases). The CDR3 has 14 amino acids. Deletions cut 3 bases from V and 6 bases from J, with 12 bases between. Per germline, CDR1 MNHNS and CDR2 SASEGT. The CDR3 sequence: CASSDSGGGQPQHF. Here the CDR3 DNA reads TGTGCCAGCAGTGATTCCGGGGGAGGTCAGCCCCAGCATTTT.

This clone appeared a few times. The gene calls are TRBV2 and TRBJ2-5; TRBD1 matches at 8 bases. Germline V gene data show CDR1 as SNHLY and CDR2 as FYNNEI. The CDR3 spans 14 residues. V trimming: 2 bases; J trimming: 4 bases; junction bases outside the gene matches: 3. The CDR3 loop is CASSERRGRETQYF. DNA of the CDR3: TGTGCCAGCAGTGAACGCAGGGGGCGAGAGACCCAGTACTTC. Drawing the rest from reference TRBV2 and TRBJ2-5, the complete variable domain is EPEVTQTPSHQVTQMGQEVILRCVPISNHLYFYWYRQILGQKVEFLVSFYNNEISEKSEIFDDQFSVERPDGSNFTLKIRSTKLEDSAMYFCASSERRGRETQYFGPGTRLLVL.